Below are 14 T cell receptor beta chains sequenced from a single sample in a study of OX40 agonist ivuxolimab in advanced cancers. Only in-frame clones appear in the TCRdb table, and some are missing; sequencing was by immunoSEQ multiplex PCR. The sample includes about 64,000 clones, around 80% of them seen just once. The sample here was CD4+ or CD8+ T cells sorted from blood, taken in a trial of the OX40 agonist ivuxolimab. The receptors were sampled from an adult with an advanced solid tumor such as melanoma, head and neck, liver or kidney cancer.

This rearrangement joins TRBV6-5 to TRBJ2-7, with TRBD2 matching over 9 bases. V lost 2 bases, J lost 6 bases, and 5 bases stayed unmatched. Germline values: CDR1 MNHEY, CDR2 SVGAGI. The CDR3 is 14 residues long. CDR3 protein: CASSYGGRAFEQYF. In DNA form, the CDR3 reads TGTGCCAGCAGTTACGGCGGGAGGGCCTTCGAGCAGTACTTC.

The chain combines TRBV27 with TRBJ1-1, with D uncertain. V lost 4 bases and J 1 base, leaving 10 bases between the germline ends. Germline loops: CDR1 MNHEY, CDR2 SMNVEV (reference sequence). This CDR3 is 14 amino acids long. The CDR3 reads CASSYLITNTEAFF. DNA for the CDR3: TGTGCCAGCAGTTATCTGATCACGAACACTGAAGCTTTCTTT.

The CDR3 nucleotides are TGTGCCAGCAGCTTGGGCTACACGGCTTACGGCTACACCTTC. Protein sequence: CASSLGYTAYGYTF. This chain joins TRBV5-5 and TRBJ1-2; D uncertain. Germline loops: CDR1 SGHKS, CDR2 YYEKEE (reference sequence). Trimming took off 0 bases at V and 8 bases at J, with 14 bases between the two ends. The CDR3 runs 14 residues.

On this clone: This same CDR3 is encoded by further DNA sequences in the sample. V gene TRBV10-2 combines with J gene TRBJ1-1, with TRBD1 as a possible D gene (6 bases). The CDR3 extends over 14 amino acids. Trimming took 2 bases from V and 0 from J, leaving 7 bases between them. Looked up from germline, CDR1 is WSHSY and CDR2 is SAAADI. The DNA of the CDR3 is TGCGCCAGCAGTGAGACAGGGTTGAACACTGAAGCTTTCTTT. The encoded protein is CASSETGLNTEAFF.

V and J are TRBV6-1 and TRBJ2-3, with D perhaps matching TRBD1 (6 bases). The V and J ends lost 3 bases and 0 bases respectively, with 16 bases between them. CDR3 length: 17 residues. Germline V gene data show CDR1 as MNHNS and CDR2 as SASEGT. CDR3 nucleotides: TGTGCCAGCAGTGATAATTTACAGGGACCTAGCACAGATACGCAGTATTTT. It is translated as CASSDNLQGPSTDTQYF.

The chain is built from TRBV10-3 and TRBJ2-2; 12 bases align to TRBD2. Germline V gene lookup returns CDR1 ENHRY and CDR2 SYGVKD. J was trimmed by 2 bases and V by 7 bases; bases with no gene match: 2. The CDR3 is 15 residues long. Here the CDR3 reads CAINGLAGNTGELFF. The CDR3 DNA reads TGTGCCATCAACGGACTAGCGGGAAACACCGGGGAGCTGTTTTTT.

The chain has TRBV28 and TRBJ2-1; the D gene is possibly TRBD1 (5 bases). The V end lost 6 bases, the J end lost 6 bases, and 21 bases lay between the germline ends. The CDR3 length is 16 residues. Germline CDR1 and CDR2: MDHEN and SYDVKM. CDR3 in amino acids: CASRTLKGSKGNEQFF. The CDR3 nucleotides read TGTGCCAGCAGAACGCTAAAGGGGTCGAAGGGCAATGAGCAGTTCTTC.

In its sample, this clone was seen a few times. This chain uses TRBV2 with TRBJ1-5; 7 bases are shared with TRBD1. The V gene's germline CDR1 is SNHLY and CDR2 FYNNEI. The CDR3 loop spans 13 amino acids. Trimming cost V 10 bases and J 0 bases; bases outside gene matches: 3. The CDR3 sequence is CATRDSSNQPQHF. The CDR3 DNA is TGTGCCACCCGGGACAGTAGCAATCAGCCCCAGCATTTT.

This clone was recorded once. The chain carries TRBV11-1 and TRBJ2-1; TRBD2 aligns across 11 bases. Germline V lookup: CDR1 SGHAT, CDR2 FQDESV (reference sequence). This CDR3 is built from 17 residues. Losses at the gene ends were 5 bases for V and 6 bases for J; bases not matched to a gene: 12. In DNA, the CDR3 is TGTGCCAGCAGCCTTAGCGGGGGGGCCGGGTTCGGCAATGAGCAGTTCTTC. Protein: CASSLSGGAGFGNEQFF.

The table lists this clone with a few counts. This chain links TRBV19 with TRBJ1-5, with no clear D. This CDR3 comprises 16 residues. The germline V gene encodes CDR1 LNHDA and CDR2 SQIVND (reference sequence). The ends were cut back, 3 bases at V and 2 bases at J, with 14 bases in the middle. The DNA for the CDR3 is TGTGCCAGTAGTATCAGCCAGCCGAGGGGCAATCAGCCCCAGCATTTT. It codes for CASSISQPRGNQPQHF.

The gene calls are TRBV5-3 and TRBJ2-2; possibly TRBD1 for D (6 bases). TRBV5-3 is an ORF; its function is uncertain. CDR3 length: 15 amino acids. The V and J ends lost 2 bases and 7 bases respectively, with 15 bases between them. CDR3 loop: CARSLPGERSGELFF. Written as DNA, the CDR3 is TGTGCCAGAAGCTTACCAGGGGAAAGGAGCGGGGAGCTGTTTTTT.

About this clone itself: One end of the junction varies from germline; a read error may be responsible. The same CDR3 arises from other DNA sequences in this sample as well. The chain couples TRBV5-4 to TRBJ2-7; 10 nucleotides match TRBD2. Germline CDR1 SGHNT, CDR2 YYREEE (reference sequence). The CDR3 consists of 16 residues. CDR3 bases: TGTGCTAGCAGCTTGGAGGCTAGCGGGAGAAGCCACGAGCAGTACTTC. This gives the protein CASSLEASGRSHEQYF.

J is TRBJ2-3 and V is TRBV2; 13 bases line up with TRBD2. The V and J ends lost 8 bases and 3 bases, in that order; junction bases with no gene match: 14. The length of the CDR3 is 18 residues. The germline CDR1 and CDR2 sequences are SNHLY and FYNNEI. The CDR3 sequence: CASLSEIGLAGVTDTQYF. For the CDR3, the DNA is TGTGCCAGCTTGAGCGAAATCGGACTAGCGGGAGTGACAGATACGCAGTATTTT.

The V and J genes are TRBV28 and TRBJ2-3; 7 positions agree with TRBD1. V lost 3 bases to trimming and J lost 3 bases; unmatched junction nucleotides: 12. Germline V gene sequence: CDR1 MDHEN, CDR2 SYDVKM. The CDR3 extends over 17 amino acids. CDR3 DNA: TGTGCCAGCAGTTTGACAGGGATGTTGGCGCGGACAGATACGCAGTATTTT. It specifies CASSLTGMLARTDTQYF.